The 23 T cell receptor beta chains below were found in one sample sequenced in a study of cytomegalovirus exposure and HLA in healthy donors. The PCR ran on 60 Vbeta and 13 Jbeta primers. Here immunoSEQ multiplex PCR was the method, and the copy in TCRdb shows in-frame clones only, minus some. The sample records about 130,000 clones, roughly 80% being singletons. The sequenced sample was PBMCs. These receptors were obtained from a female donor in good health and CMV-seronegative.

The chain has TRBV10-3 and TRBJ2-6; TRBD2 might be the D (6 bases). CDR1 is ENHRY and CDR2 is SYGVKD in the germline V gene. With 6 bases removed from V and 4 bases from J, the gap between germline ends came to 16 bases. This CDR3 is 16 amino acids long. The CDR3 loop is CAISDGGASGANVLTF. The CDR3 region has the DNA TGTGCCATCAGCGACGGAGGGGCATCAGGGGCCAACGTCCTGACTTTC.

This clone showed up just a few times. This chain links TRBV10-3 with TRBJ2-5; 7 nucleotides agree with TRBD1. This CDR3 region has 13 residues. Germline CDR1 ENHRY, CDR2 SYGVKD. V lost 6 bases and J lost 4; bases outside the gene matches: 5. The CDR3 coding sequence is TGTGCCATCAGCGAAGGGGGCCCAGAGACCCAGTACTTC. The encoded protein is CAISEGGPETQYF.

The gene calls are TRBV19 and TRBJ1-6; D remains ambiguous. Germline values: CDR1 LNHDA, CDR2 SQIVND (reference sequence). This CDR3 region has 13 residues. With 7 bases removed from V and 6 bases from J, the gap between germline ends came to 10 bases. CDR3 bases: TGTGCCAGTAATGGGCAGCTTAATTCACCCCTCCACTTT. Residues: CASNGQLNSPLHF.

To note about this clone: This specimen includes other DNA sequences encoding the same CDR3. J is TRBJ1-1 and V is TRBV5-1; 8 bases agree with TRBD1. The V gene's germline CDR1 is SGHRS and CDR2 YFSETQ. The V segment lost 6 bases and the J segment 3 bases; nucleotides outside the gene matches: 1. The CDR3 covers 12 residues. The CDR3 DNA reads TGCGCCAGCAAACAGGGGGACACTGAAGCTTTCTTT. It encodes CASKQGDTEAFF.

The genes are TRBV28 and TRBJ1-2; 7 bases match TRBD1. Germline CDR1 and CDR2: MDHEN and SYDVKM. The CDR3 has 14 amino acids. The V gene end was trimmed by 6 bases and the J gene end by 5 bases; junction bases not matched to a gene: 9. This chain's CDR3 is CASSFFGTDYGYTF. CDR3 bases: TGTGCCAGCAGCTTTTTCGGGACAGATTATGGCTACACCTTC.

This clone was counted a few times. CDR3 sequence: CASSEGYGNTEAFF. In nucleotides, the CDR3 is TGTGCCAGCAGTGAAGGGTACGGGAACACTGAAGCTTTCTTT. This rearrangement joins TRBV2 to TRBJ1-1; D ambiguous. Looked up from germline, CDR1 is SNHLY and CDR2 is FYNNEI. The CDR3 runs 14 residues. V lost 1 base and J lost 1, with 7 bases in between.

The rearrangement joins TRBV9 to TRBJ2-3; 9 bases are shared with TRBD2. Germline V gene lookup returns CDR1 SGDLS and CDR2 YYNGEE. The junction had 10 bases not matched to a gene; V was cut back by 6 bases and J by 2 bases. The CDR3 contains 16 residues. This CDR3 reads CASTHPSGGTTDTQYF. As DNA, the CDR3 is TGTGCCAGCACCCACCCCAGCGGGGGGACCACAGATACGCAGTATTTT.

The CDR3 DNA is TGTGCCACCAGCAGGAGCGGGAGGGCCAGAGGTGAGCAGTTCTTC. Translation gives CATSRSGRARGEQFF. The chain couples TRBV15 to TRBJ2-1; 10 nucleotides match TRBD2. The CDR3 contains 15 residues. Germline CDR1 is LNHNV and CDR2 is YYDKDF (reference sequence). Trimming took 3 bases from V and 9 from J; bases not matched to a gene: 8.

This chain uses TRBV5-6 with TRBJ2-7, with 10 nucleotides matching TRBD2. Trimming took 2 bases from V and 2 from J; bases not matched to a gene: 4. This CDR3 comprises 15 residues. Germline V lookup: CDR1 SGHDT, CDR2 YYEEEE. CDR3 in amino acids: CASSFGTSVTYEQYF. The CDR3 DNA reads TGTGCCAGCAGCTTCGGGACTAGCGTCACCTACGAGCAGTACTTC.

The CDR3 DNA follows: TGTGCCAGCAGCCCGCCTGGGCAGGGCACCTACGAGCAGTACTTC. Protein sequence: CASSPPGQGTYEQYF. The chain uses TRBV5-6 and TRBJ2-5; TRBD1 is a possible D gene (5 bases). The J call may be incorrect, as the DNA end agrees better with TRBJ2-7. The CDR3 length is 15 residues. The germline V gene encodes CDR1 SGHDT and CDR2 YYEEEE.

The J gene is TRBJ1-2, the V gene TRBV7-2, with a weak D call TRBD1 (6 bases). Germline loops: CDR1 SGHTA, CDR2 FQGNSA. CDR3 length: 15 amino acids. V lost 5 bases and J lost 7, with 20 bases in between. The CDR3 coding sequence is TGTGCCAGCAGCCCATCATCCGCAGGGACATTTGGCTACACCTTC. Translating it yields CASSPSSAGTFGYTF.

V gene TRBV7-8 combines with J gene TRBJ2-1; tentative D call: TRBD2 (5 bases). The CDR3 is 15 residues long. The V gene's germline CDR1 is SGHVS and CDR2 FQNEAQ. Trimming pared 1 base from V and 4 bases from J, leaving 11 bases between. The DNA for the CDR3 is TGTGCCAGCAGCTTAGGGCTAGCTGATTACAATGAGCAGTTCTTC. Protein: CASSLGLADYNEQFF.

The chain links TRBV29-1 to TRBJ2-5; D might be TRBD1 (6 bases). The CDR3 covers 12 residues. Between the trimmed V and J ends, which lost 8 bases and 3 bases, there was a span of 13 bases. CDR1 and CDR2 (germline): SQVTM, ANQGSEA. CDR3 bases: TGCAGCTTCTACAGGGTTAAAGAGACCCAGTACTTC. This encodes CSFYRVKETQYF.

This rearrangement joins TRBV19 to TRBJ2-3, with D maybe TRBD2 (6 bases). Between the trimmed V and J ends, which lost 3 bases and 6 bases, there was a span of 16 bases. The CDR3 is 15 residues long. CDR1 LNHDA and CDR2 SQIVND come from the germline V gene (reference sequence). The DNA of the CDR3 is TGTGCCAGTAGTATTGGGACTTCCGCGGGTGATACGCAGTATTTT. This encodes CASSIGTSAGDTQYF.

V is TRBV5-1 and J is TRBJ2-4; 7 nucleotides align to TRBD2. The CDR3 is 16 residues long. The V and J ends lost 2 bases and 1 base, in that order; junction bases with no gene match: 6. CDR1 and CDR2 from the germline V gene are SGHRS and YFSETQ. The CDR3 DNA follows: TGCGCCAGCAGCTTAGTCCGGGAGGTCGCCAAAAACATTCAGTACTTC. Protein: CASSLVREVAKNIQYF.

The gene calls are TRBV4-1 and TRBJ2-3; 7 nucleotides agree with TRBD2. This CDR3 has 14 residues. V lost 0 bases, J lost 4 bases, and 1 base stayed unmatched. Per germline, CDR1 MGHRA and CDR2 YSYEKL. In nucleotides, the CDR3 is TGCGCCAGCAGCCAAGAGCGGGAGTCAGATACGCAGTATTTT. It specifies CASSQERESDTQYF.

V and J are TRBV9 and TRBJ2-1; maybe TRBD2 (5 bases). V lost 1 base and J 3 bases, leaving 14 bases between the germline ends. The CDR3 consists of 16 residues. CDR1 is SGDLS, CDR2 YYNGEE, per germline. CDR3 bases: TGTGCCAGCAGCGTAAGGGATAGCGACCACTACAATGAGCAGTTCTTC. Amino acids: CASSVRDSDHYNEQFF.

As for this clone: This specimen includes other DNA sequences encoding the same CDR3. The genes are TRBV7-2 and TRBJ2-7, with D maybe TRBD1 (6 bases). Germline V gives CDR1 SGHTA, CDR2 FQGNSA. The CDR3 totals 15 residues. V lost 5 bases, J lost 2 bases, and 16 bases lay in between. The CDR3 region has the DNA TGTGCCAGCAGCCTAACCGGGACACCGACCTACGAGCAGTACTTC. Residues: CASSLTGTPTYEQYF.

This sequence joins TRBV21-1 and TRBJ2-7; the table's D gene call, TRBD1, was not cross checked with the DNA. TRBV21-1 constitutes a pseudogene. CDR3 length: 14 amino acids. In DNA form, the CDR3 reads TGTGCCAGCAGCACGACAGAGCCTTGGGGCGAGCAGTACTTC. As protein: CASSTTEPWGEQYF.

The J gene is TRBJ1-5, the V gene TRBV7-9, with unresolved D. CDR3 length: 12 amino acids. Germline values: CDR1 SEHNR, CDR2 FQNEAQ (reference sequence). V was pared by 3 bases and J by 4 bases, with 4 bases between. CDR3 protein: CASSFMNQPQHF. The CDR3 DNA reads as TGTGCCAGCAGCTTCATGAATCAGCCCCAGCATTTT.

The rearrangement uses TRBV10-1 and TRBJ2-5; 7 bases map to TRBD2. The CDR3 totals 15 residues. Germline values: CDR1 WNHNN, CDR2 SYGVQD (reference sequence). With V trimmed by 6 bases and J by 2 bases, 9 bases remained unmatched. CDR3 region: CASRGGKEQQETQYF. CDR3 nucleotide sequence: TGCGCCAGCAGGGGGGGGAAAGAACAACAAGAGACCCAGTACTTC.

V usage is TRBV5-1 and J usage is TRBJ2-7; 7 positions agree with TRBD2. The germline gives CDR1 SGHRS, CDR2 YFSETQ. V was clipped by 3 bases and J by 7 bases; unmatched bases: 13. The CDR3 runs 15 residues. The CDR3 loop is CASSSDGGRVEEQYF. Here the CDR3 DNA reads TGCGCCAGCAGCTCCGATGGGGGGAGGGTAGAGGAGCAGTACTTC.

The table lists this clone with a count of one. V is TRBV27 and J is TRBJ2-1, with unresolved D. Germline-derived CDR1 and CDR2 are MNHEY and SMNVEV (reference sequence). CDR3 length: 14 amino acids. V was pared by 10 bases and J by 3 bases, with 16 bases between. Here the CDR3 reads CATWWQIHYNEQFF. In DNA, the CDR3 is TGTGCCACCTGGTGGCAGATCCACTACAATGAGCAGTTCTTC.